The 22 T cell receptor beta chains given below trace back to one sample, sequenced in a study of cytomegalovirus exposure and HLA in healthy donors. The PCR ran on 60 Vbeta and 13 Jbeta primers. The table came from immunoSEQ multiplex PCR; TCRdb's copy has only in-frame clones and leaves some out. The table has about 190,000 clones, roughly 77% seen once. Sequenced material: PBMCs. All receptors derive from a man aged 30 to 45 in good health and CMV-seropositive.

In its sample, this clone was seen a few times. The rearrangement uses TRBV4-1 and TRBJ2-1; D perhaps matches TRBD1 (6 bases). Trimming took off 3 bases at V and 0 bases at J, with 12 bases between the two ends. Per germline, CDR1 MGHRA and CDR2 YSYEKL. The CDR3 totals 16 residues. This chain's CDR3 is CASSHRTEPSYNEQFF. The CDR3 DNA follows: TGCGCCAGCAGCCACCGGACAGAGCCCTCCTACAATGAGCAGTTCTTC.

This rearrangement joins TRBV20-1 to TRBJ2-7, with D unresolved. The length of the CDR3 is 11 residues. Trimming pared 2 bases from V and 4 bases from J, leaving 6 bases between. Germline loops: CDR1 DFQATT, CDR2 SNEGSKA (reference sequence). The CDR3 loop reads CSARLNYEQYF. The CDR3 nucleotides read TGCAGTGCTAGACTTAATTACGAGCAGTACTTC.

The rearrangement uses TRBV29-1 and TRBJ2-1; TRBD2 matches at 7 bases. V lost 7 bases, J lost 8 bases, and 11 bases stayed unmatched. The CDR3 spans 13 residues. Looked up from germline, CDR1 is SQVTM and CDR2 is ANQGSEA. CDR3 loop: CSGFLHGGDEQFF. Written as DNA, the CDR3 is TGCAGCGGATTTTTGCATGGGGGGGATGAGCAGTTCTTC.

The rearrangement joins TRBV19 to TRBJ2-7; the D gene is possibly TRBD1 (7 bases). Germline V gene data show CDR1 as LNHDA and CDR2 as SQIVND (reference sequence). Trimming removed 7 bases from V and 6 bases from J, with 19 bases in between. The CDR3 is 14 amino acids. The DNA of the CDR3 is TGTGCCAGTACCCCGCAGGGGGGTGTGGGCGAGCAGTACTTC. Translated: CASTPQGGVGEQYF.

The V call is TRBV6-5, the J call TRBJ1-2; the D gene is possibly TRBD1 (6 bases). Deletions cut 0 bases from V and 4 bases from J, with 12 bases between. CDR1 is MNHEY, CDR2 SVGAGI, per germline. The length of the CDR3 is 15 residues. The CDR3 nucleotides read TGTGCCAGCAGTTACTCGGGGGAAGGGGGCTATGGCTACACCTTC. It yields the protein CASSYSGEGGYGYTF.

The chain links TRBV7-8 to TRBJ2-5; 8 nucleotides match TRBD2. Looked up from germline, CDR1 is SGHVS and CDR2 is FQNEAQ. V shed 7 bases, J shed 1 base, and the junction held 5 bases outside the gene matches. The CDR3 is made up of 14 amino acids. Here the CDR3 DNA reads TGTGCCAGCACCCCTAGCGGGCGCCAAGAGACCCAGTACTTC. This gives the protein CASTPSGRQETQYF. The full variable domain, with the rest looked up from reference TRBV7-8 and TRBJ2-5, is GAGVSQSPRYKVAKRGQDVALRCDPISGHVSLFWYQQALGQGPEFLTYFQNEAQLDKSGLPSDRFFAERPEGSVSTLKIQRTQQEDSAVYLCASTPSGRQETQYFGPGTRLLVL.

The chain is built from TRBV9 and TRBJ2-7, with TRBD2 matching 8 bases. The CDR3 totals 16 residues. Germline CDR1 is SGDLS and CDR2 is YYNGEE. The J segment lost 4 bases and the V segment lost 2 bases, leaving 11 bases of the junction unmatched. The CDR3 is CASSVGAGTRDYEQYF. Written as DNA, the CDR3 is TGTGCCAGCAGCGTGGGAGCCGGGACTAGAGATTACGAGCAGTACTTC.

The chain joins TRBV6-1 to TRBJ1-6, with TRBD1 as a possible D gene (5 bases). Germline V gene lookup returns CDR1 MNHNS and CDR2 SASEGT. The CDR3 has 15 amino acids. V lost 6 bases to trimming and J lost 9 bases, with 18 bases between them. For the CDR3, the DNA is TGTGCCAGCAGAGCCGGGCTTCAGGGTGGTTCACCCCTCCACTTT. It specifies CASRAGLQGGSPLHF.

The chain carries TRBV11-2 and TRBJ2-5; the match to TRBD1 covers 12 bases. Germline loops: CDR1 SGHAT, CDR2 FQNNGV. V gave up 4 bases and J gave up 4 bases; unmatched junction bases: 4. The CDR3 has 15 residues. This chain's CDR3 is CASSWGQGAGETQYF. Here the CDR3 DNA reads TGTGCCAGCAGCTGGGGACAGGGGGCCGGAGAGACCCAGTACTTC. Full variable domain (remainder filled in from reference TRBV11-2 and TRBJ2-5): EAGVAQSPRYKIIEKRQSVAFWCNPISGHATLYWYQQILGQGPKLLIQFQNNGVVDDSQLPKDRFSAERLKGVDSTLKIQPAKLEDSAVYLCASSWGQGAGETQYFGPGTRLLVL.

The chain recombines TRBV6-6 with TRBJ2-2, with TRBD1 matching 7 bases. CDR1 and CDR2 from the germline V gene are MNHNY and SVGAGI (reference sequence). V trimming: 6 bases; J trimming: 5 bases; junction bases outside the gene matches: 12. This CDR3 has 16 residues. The CDR3, as DNA: TGTGCCAGCAGGCCGAATTCAGGGGGTTGGACCGGGGAGCTGTTTTTT. This sequence encodes CASRPNSGGWTGELFF.

The J gene is TRBJ2-5, the V gene TRBV15; TRBD1 agrees at 7 bases. Germline CDR1 LNHNV, CDR2 YYDKDF (reference sequence). V dropped 3 bases and J dropped 5; count of bases not matched to a gene: 9. The CDR3 is made up of 15 amino acids. The CDR3 is CATSSNTGVGETQYF. CDR3 sequence (DNA): TGTGCCACCAGCAGCAATACAGGGGTAGGGGAGACCCAGTACTTC.

CDR3 nucleotides: TGTGCCATCAGTGAGTCGGGACCGGGGGGGCCGGTTGGCAATGAGCAGTTCTTC. Its protein product is CAISESGPGGPVGNEQFF. The chain has TRBV10-3 and TRBJ2-1; TRBD2 matches at 8 bases. J lost 6 bases, V lost 0 bases, and 13 bases had no gene match. The CDR3 covers 18 residues. CDR1 is ENHRY, CDR2 SYGVKD, per germline.

This chain uses TRBV7-8 with TRBJ2-7; possible D gene TRBD1, 6 bases. Trimming shortened V by 5 bases and J by 0 bases, and 11 bases separated the two germline ends. The CDR3 is made up of 14 amino acids. Germline assignment: CDR1 SGHVS and CDR2 FQNEAQ. The CDR3 sequence: CASSGGQSSYEQYF. For the CDR3, the DNA is TGTGCCAGCAGCGGGGGACAAAGCTCCTACGAGCAGTACTTC.

V is TRBV7-9 and J is TRBJ2-3, with a possible D match to TRBD1 (5 bases). V lost 1 base to trimming and J lost 0 bases, with 11 bases between them. Germline-derived CDR1 and CDR2 are SEHNR and FQNEAQ (reference sequence). The CDR3 spans 16 residues. CDR3 sequence: CASSLDRYTSTDTQYF. As DNA, the CDR3 is TGTGCCAGCAGCTTAGACAGGTACACTAGCACAGATACGCAGTATTTT.

The gene calls are TRBV5-1 and TRBJ1-1; TRBD1 aligns across 7 bases. V gave up 9 bases and J gave up 2 bases; unmatched junction bases: 10. CDR1 and CDR2 (germline): SGHRS, YFSETQ. This CDR3 has 14 residues. CDR3 protein: CATGTGTVNTEAFF. CDR3 coding DNA: TGCGCCACCGGGACCGGGACAGTCAACACTGAAGCTTTCTTT.

CDR3: CASRRDFANTEAFF. The CDR3 DNA follows: TGTGCCAGCAGGAGAGACTTTGCGAACACTGAAGCTTTCTTT. The chain joins TRBV9 to TRBJ1-1; D remains ambiguous. The CDR3 runs to 14 residues. Germline loops: CDR1 SGDLS, CDR2 YYNGEE. The germline V and J ends were trimmed by 5 bases and 1 base, with 12 bases remaining between them.

V is TRBV7-2 and J is TRBJ1-5; D unclear. The CDR3 is made up of 15 amino acids. Deletions cut 3 bases from V and 0 bases from J, with 9 bases between. The germline gives CDR1 SGHTA, CDR2 FQGNSA. CDR3 in DNA: TGTGCCAGCAGCTTTACTCTCAATAGCAATCAGCCCCAGCATTTT. Amino acids: CASSFTLNSNQPQHF.

This rearrangement joins TRBV7-2 to TRBJ2-7; 7 positions match TRBD1. Germline V gives CDR1 SGHTA, CDR2 FQGNSA. This CDR3 contains 14 residues. The V and J ends lost 5 bases and 4 bases, in that order; junction bases with no gene match: 8. The CDR3 nucleotides read TGTGCCAGCAGCCCGCAGGGGGTACGTTACGAGCAGTACTTC. This sequence encodes CASSPQGVRYEQYF.

The chain has TRBV23-1 and TRBJ2-7, with 8 bases identical to TRBD2. TRBV23-1 belongs to the ORF category, with a function that is uncertain. J was trimmed by 4 bases and V by 4 bases; bases with no gene match: 36. CDR3 length: 24 amino acids. CDR3 residues: CASSRRTGGPSWENFEAEYYEQYF. The CDR3 nucleotides read TGCGCCAGCAGTCGTCGTACGGGAGGGCCGTCTTGGGAAAATTTCGAGGCGGAATATTACGAGCAGTACTTC.

A note on this clone: This likely comes from a read error, as the CDR3 has no conserved phenylalanine or tryptophan at its end. This sequence joins TRBV7-2 and TRBJ1-2, with D possibly matching TRBD1 (5 bases). The germline CDR1 and CDR2 sequences are SGHTA and FQGNSA. The V and J ends lost 1 base and 7 bases respectively, with 13 bases between them. The CDR3 has 14 amino acids. CDR3 residues: CASSLDAGIVGYTL. As DNA, the CDR3 is TGTGCCAGCAGCTTAGATGCAGGGATAGTTGGCTACACCCTC.

The chain recombines TRBV6-1 with TRBJ2-5; 8 nucleotides line up with TRBD1. The J call may not be correct, given that the DNA end is closer to TRBJ2-7. Germline loops: CDR1 MNHNS, CDR2 SASEGT. The CDR3 has 19 amino acids. CDR3 in amino acids: CASSENGRGQQSIRYEQYF. CDR3 nucleotides: TGTGCCAGCAGTGAAAATGGCAGGGGGCAACAATCAATACGCTACGAGCAGTACTTC.

The chain employs TRBV7-2 and TRBJ2-7; D is unresolved. The CDR3 covers 13 residues. Germline CDR1 SGHTA, CDR2 FQGNSA. V was clipped by 5 bases and J by 0 bases, with 8 bases between them. The CDR3 region has the DNA TGTGCCAGCAGCCAGGCCCACTCCTACGAGCAGTACTTC. Translating gives CASSQAHSYEQYF.